Presented here are 28 T cell receptor beta chains from one specimen sequenced in a study of cytomegalovirus exposure and HLA in healthy donors. TCRdb keeps only in-frame clones here, not all; method: immunoSEQ multiplex PCR. The sample carries some 45,000 clones, 90% to 95% recorded once. The sequenced material came from PBMCs. These receptor sequences come from a man aged 18 to 30 in good health and CMV-seronegative.

V usage is TRBV5-1 and J usage is TRBJ2-1; 12 positions match TRBD1. Looked up from germline, CDR1 is SGHRS and CDR2 is YFSETQ. There are 15 residues in the CDR3. Trimming took 1 base from V and 7 from J; bases not matched to a gene: 3. The CDR3 nucleotides read TGCGCCAGCAGCTTGAGGGACAGGGGGCCGAATGAGCAGTTCTTC. Encoded protein: CASSLRDRGPNEQFF.

This chain joins TRBV4-3 and TRBJ2-2, with 9 bases fitting TRBD1. There are 16 residues in the CDR3. V lost 3 bases to trimming and J lost 5 bases; unmatched junction nucleotides: 7. Germline V CDR1 and CDR2: LGHNA, YSLEER. Written as DNA, the CDR3 is TGCGCCAGCAGCCAGCTTACAGGGGGCGGGACCGGGGAGCTGTTTTTT. This encodes CASSQLTGGGTGELFF.

The V gene is TRBV6-5, the J gene TRBJ2-6, with D uncertain. The CDR3 length is 13 residues. V lost 6 bases and J 0 bases, leaving 3 bases between the germline ends. Germline V gene sequence: CDR1 MNHEY, CDR2 SVGAGI. The CDR3: CASRSSGANVLTF. CDR3 coding DNA: TGTGCCAGCAGGAGCTCTGGGGCCAACGTCCTGACTTTC.

This clone was detected once. This CDR3 is CASSPSRGTDTQYF. The CDR3, as DNA: TGTGCCAGCAGCCCGTCCCGGGGCACAGATACGCAGTATTTT. The chain is built from TRBV4-2 and TRBJ2-3, with D uncertain. Germline lookup yields CDR1 LGHNA and CDR2 YNFKEQ. The CDR3 is 14 residues long. The V end was cut by 4 bases, the J end by 1 base, with 9 bases between.

The V gene is TRBV29-1, the J gene TRBJ1-2; D not resolved. The CDR3 runs 13 residues. The germline CDR1 and CDR2 sequences are SQVTM and ANQGSEA. V lost 1 base to trimming and J lost 3 bases, with 9 bases between them. The CDR3 DNA reads TGCAGCGTTGAAGCCACAGCTGACTATGGCTACACCTTC. Its translation is CSVEATADYGYTF.

V is TRBV19 and J is TRBJ1-1; 9 bases agree with TRBD1. The CDR3 has 15 residues. Losses at the gene ends were 1 base for V and 3 bases for J; bases not matched to a gene: 3. The germline V gene encodes CDR1 LNHDA and CDR2 SQIVND (reference sequence). CDR3 DNA sequence: TGTGCCAGTAGTATAGGCGGGACAGGGTACACTGAAGCTTTCTTT. Translation: CASSIGGTGYTEAFF.

The gene calls are TRBV29-1 and TRBJ2-2, with no clear D. Trimming removed 6 bases at V and 3 bases at J, with 17 bases between. The CDR3 sequence is 15 residues long. Germline loops: CDR1 SQVTM, CDR2 ANQGSEA. The CDR3: CSVPRPPEDTGELFF. The CDR3 DNA follows: TGCAGCGTGCCCCGCCCGCCCGAGGACACCGGGGAGCTGTTTTTT.

This chain uses TRBV6-6 with TRBJ1-2; TRBD1 agrees at 7 bases. The germline V gene encodes CDR1 MNHNY and CDR2 SVGAGI (reference sequence). This CDR3 spans 16 amino acids. V trimming: 6 bases; J trimming: 2 bases; junction bases outside the gene matches: 12. CDR3 sequence reads: CASRRDGQDQNYGYTF. CDR3 in DNA: TGTGCCAGCAGACGCGACGGACAGGACCAAAACTATGGCTACACCTTC.

The J gene is TRBJ2-5, the V gene TRBV6-1, with 7 nucleotides matching TRBD2. The CDR3 contains 13 residues. The ends lost 7 bases at V and 1 base at J; junction bases unmatched: 3. Germline lookup yields CDR1 MNHNS and CDR2 SASEGT. The CDR3, as DNA: TGTGCCAGCATAGCTAGCGGCCAAGAGACCCAGTACTTC. Protein sequence: CASIASGQETQYF.

The chain carries TRBV18 and TRBJ1-2; 8 nucleotides align to TRBD1. The CDR3 is 15 residues long. Germline trimming cut 2 bases from V and 6 bases from J; bases unmatched to any gene: 8. Germline V gene data show CDR1 as KGHSH and CDR2 as LQKENI. CDR3 coding DNA: TGTGCCAGCTCACCAACGAGACAGGGGATCGATGGCTACACCTTC. Amino acids: CASSPTRQGIDGYTF.

The chain uses TRBV27 and TRBJ2-1, with 7 bases lining up with TRBD1. The V gene end was trimmed by 4 bases and the J gene end by 8 bases; junction bases not matched to a gene: 17. This CDR3 has 17 amino acids. Germline V gene sequence: CDR1 MNHEY, CDR2 SMNVEV (reference sequence). CDR3 region: CASSSTPGQTLRDEQFF. CDR3 DNA: TGTGCCAGCAGTTCAACCCCGGGACAGACCCTTAGGGATGAGCAGTTCTTC.

This sequence joins TRBV7-6 and TRBJ2-3, with TRBD1 identical over 9 bases. Germline V gene lookup returns CDR1 SGHVS and CDR2 FNYEAQ. Trimming removed 1 base from V and 3 bases from J; junction bases left unmatched: 2. CDR3 length: 15 amino acids. The CDR3 coding sequence is TGTGCCAGCAGCTTAGAGGGACAGGGTACAGATACGCAGTATTTT. As protein: CASSLEGQGTDTQYF.

This rearrangement joins TRBV7-9 to TRBJ2-5, with TRBD2 identical over 8 bases. With V trimmed by 0 bases and J by 4 bases, 1 base remained unmatched. The CDR3 sequence is 14 residues long. Looked up from germline, CDR1 is SEHNR and CDR2 is FQNEAQ (reference sequence). The DNA for the CDR3 is TGTGCCAGCAGCTTAGCGGCGGGGGGAGAGACCCAGTACTTC. Protein: CASSLAAGGETQYF.

This clone was counted only a few times. The chain's CDR3 is CASSSTGGWNYGYTF. The CDR3 nucleotides read TGTGCCAGCAGCTCAACAGGGGGATGGAACTATGGCTACACCTTC. The chain recombines TRBV7-9 with TRBJ1-2, with 8 bases that match TRBD1. Germline CDR1 is SEHNR and CDR2 is FQNEAQ (reference sequence). The CDR3 is made up of 15 amino acids. Trimming cost V 4 bases and J 2 bases; bases outside gene matches: 6.

This chain joins TRBV5-1 and TRBJ2-2; TRBD1 aligns across 8 bases. The CDR3 covers 15 residues. Germline-derived CDR1 and CDR2 are SGHRS and YFSETQ. V was clipped by 4 bases and J by 2 bases; unmatched bases: 4. CDR3 sequence reads: CASSNDRGNTGELFF. Written as DNA, the CDR3 is TGCGCCAGCAGCAACGACAGGGGCAACACCGGGGAGCTGTTTTTT. The full variable domain, its missing parts supplied by reference TRBV5-1 and TRBJ2-2, is KAGVTQTPRYLIKTRGQQVTLSCSPISGHRSVSWYQQTPGQGLQFLFEYFSETQRNKGNFPGRFSGRQFSNSRSEMNVSTLELGDSALYLCASSNDRGNTGELFFGEGSRLTVL.

The chain has TRBV9 and TRBJ2-3; D is perhaps TRBD1 (6 bases). The CDR3 length is 16 residues. CDR1 SGDLS and CDR2 YYNGEE come from the germline V gene. Trimming cost V 4 bases and J 2 bases, with 17 bases left between them. CDR3 coding DNA: TGTGCCAGCAGCTCCCCCCCGGGACACTCCACAGATACGCAGTATTTT. Amino acid sequence: CASSSPPGHSTDTQYF.

V is TRBV11-2 and J is TRBJ2-2; possible D gene TRBD1, 6 bases. The CDR3 is 14 amino acids. Germline CDR1 is SGHAT and CDR2 is FQNNGV. V lost 3 bases and J 5 bases, leaving 10 bases between the germline ends. DNA for the CDR3: TGTGCCAGCAGCTTGCAGGGGCTGACCGGGGAGCTGTTTTTT. Protein sequence: CASSLQGLTGELFF. The variable domain in full, with the rest retrieved from reference TRBV11-2 and TRBJ2-2, is EAGVAQSPRYKIIEKRQSVAFWCNPISGHATLYWYQQILGQGPKLLIQFQNNGVVDDSQLPKDRFSAERLKGVDSTLKIQPAKLEDSAVYLCASSLQGLTGELFFGEGSRLTVL.

This chain joins TRBV9 and TRBJ2-5, with 8 bases that match TRBD2. Germline assignment: CDR1 SGDLS and CDR2 YYNGEE. The CDR3 totals 16 residues. V shed 4 bases, J shed 5 bases, and the junction held 13 bases outside the gene matches. The CDR3: CASSSGRLAGGETQYF. The CDR3 coding sequence is TGTGCCAGCAGCTCTGGAAGGCTAGCGGGCGGGGAGACCCAGTACTTC.

The chain joins TRBV7-9 to TRBJ2-7; possibly TRBD1 for D (5 bases). The V end was cut by 1 base, the J end by 6 bases, with 13 bases between. Germline V lookup: CDR1 SEHNR, CDR2 FQNEAQ (reference sequence). This CDR3 has 14 amino acids. The CDR3 loop is CASSLGQGMGEQYF. The CDR3, as DNA: TGTGCCAGCAGCTTAGGGCAGGGAATGGGCGAGCAGTACTTC.

The chain is built from TRBV4-3 and TRBJ1-5; D ambiguous. The CDR3 runs to 16 residues. Trimming cost V 0 bases and J 7 bases, with 16 bases left between them. Germline CDR1 LGHNA, CDR2 YSLEER. The CDR3, as DNA: TGCGCCAGCAGCCAAGATCTGGCAGCGCGAAGGCAGCCCCAGCATTTT. This encodes CASSQDLAARRQPQHF.

V usage is TRBV27 and J usage is TRBJ2-1, with 9 bases matching TRBD2. The CDR3 spans 15 residues. Germline V gene sequence: CDR1 MNHEY, CDR2 SMNVEV (reference sequence). The V and J ends lost 8 bases and 10 bases, in that order; junction bases with no gene match: 15. Here the CDR3 reads CASVNGGGRAREQFF. For the CDR3, the DNA is TGTGCCAGCGTAAATGGGGGCGGGAGGGCCAGGGAGCAGTTCTTC.

The V gene is TRBV5-4, the J gene TRBJ2-7; 8 nucleotides align to TRBD1. Germline V gene lookup returns CDR1 SGHNT and CDR2 YYREEE (reference sequence). Trimming cost V 2 bases and J 3 bases; bases outside gene matches: 4. This CDR3 comprises 14 residues. CDR3 DNA: TGTGCCAGCAGCTTTGACAGGGGTTACTACGAGCAGTACTTC. It specifies CASSFDRGYYEQYF. The full variable domain, rest sourced from reference TRBV5-4 and TRBJ2-7, is ETGVTQSPTHLIKTRGQQVTLRCSSQSGHNTVSWYQQALGQGPQFIFQYYREEENGRGNFPPRFSGLQFPNYSSELNVNALELDDSALYLCASSFDRGYYEQYFGPGTRLTVT.

V is TRBV7-9 and J is TRBJ2-5, with a tentative D call TRBD2 (5 bases). The DNA end is a closer match to TRBJ2-7, so the J assignment may be wrong. This CDR3 is built from 16 residues. The germline gives CDR1 SEHNR, CDR2 FQNEAQ (reference sequence). The CDR3 region has the DNA TGTGCCAGCAGCTTAGTCGCCGGGATAGCAACCTACGAGCAGTACTTC. Its translation is CASSLVAGIATYEQYF.

This clone appeared once. The chain carries TRBV7-2 and TRBJ2-3; a possible D gene is TRBD2 (5 bases). The germline gives CDR1 SGHTA, CDR2 FQGNSA. V was trimmed by 7 bases and J by 2 bases, leaving 16 bases between them. The CDR3 has 15 residues. CDR3 in DNA: TGTGCCAGCAACCCCCGCAGAGGGTCCACAGATACGCAGTATTTT. Protein sequence: CASNPRRGSTDTQYF.

V is TRBV14 and J is TRBJ2-2; D is uncertain. This CDR3 comprises 15 residues. Germline V lookup: CDR1 SGHDN, CDR2 FVKESK. V lost 0 bases and J 1 base, leaving 6 bases between the germline ends. In DNA form, the CDR3 reads TGTGCCAGCAGCCAAGACCTAGTGAACACCGGGGAGCTGTTTTTT. Its protein is CASSQDLVNTGELFF.

The rearrangement links TRBV27 to TRBJ1-2, with 7 bases identical to TRBD1. The CDR3 is 15 amino acids. In germline, CDR1 is MNHEY, CDR2 SMNVEV (reference sequence). V shed 6 bases, J shed 3 bases, and the junction held 10 bases outside the gene matches. CDR3 region: CASRVTGDPDYGYTF. The CDR3 DNA reads as TGTGCCAGCAGGGTTACAGGGGATCCAGACTATGGCTACACCTTC.

V is TRBV5-5 and J is TRBJ1-5, with D maybe TRBD1 (6 bases). The germline gives CDR1 SGHKS, CDR2 YYEKEE (reference sequence). V lost 0 bases to trimming and J lost 0 bases, with 10 bases between them. The CDR3 covers 16 residues. The CDR3 coding sequence is TGTGCCAGCAGCTTGGATGACAGGAGTAGCAATCAGCCCCAGCATTTT. Encoded protein: CASSLDDRSSNQPQHF.

V is TRBV7-9 and J is TRBJ1-1; weak D call: TRBD1 (5 bases). V lost 5 bases and J 1 base, leaving 5 bases between the germline ends. The CDR3 loop spans 12 amino acids. Looked up from germline, CDR1 is SEHNR and CDR2 is FQNEAQ (reference sequence). The CDR3 protein is CASSTGNTEAFF. The CDR3 nucleotides are TGTGCCAGCAGCACAGGGAACACTGAAGCTTTCTTT.